This TCR beta chain was sequenced for a study of blood T cell repertoires in COVID-19. Study at large: There were acute and convalescent COVID-19 samples, and they came from the United States, Italy and Spain. Sources were T cells, B-cell-depleted T cells, or PBMCs; the material itself was cDNA or gDNA.

The CDR3 contains 16 residues. Germline V CDR1 and CDR2: SGHNT, YYREEE (reference sequence). V shed 4 bases and J 1 base; nucleotides not matched to a gene: 6. Under the authors' procedure: Using reference gene primer amplification, nucleated cell counts were estimated. The data were produced by immunoSEQ multiplex PCR, yet TCRdb's version contains in-frame clones alone and is incomplete. V, J and clone size are taken as reported in that table, and D and trimming were inferred from the DNA itself. The table has about 270,000 clones, approximately 89% seen once; the top ten hold approximately 9.8%. J is TRBJ2-4 and V is TRBV5-4; TRBD2 matches 9 bases. Sequenced input: peripheral blood. The clonotype comes from a man aged 40-55 years who had recovered from COVID-19. The DNA for the CDR3 is TGTGCCAGCAGCCCGGCGGGGGGGCCGGCCAAAAACATTCAGTACTTC. This translates into CASSPAGGPAKNIQYF. Together with reference TRBV5-4 and TRBJ2-4, the CDR3 gives the full variable domain: ETGVTQSPTHLIKTRGQQVTLRCSSQSGHNTVSWYQQALGQGPQFIFQYYREEENGRGNFPPRFSGLQFPNYSSELNVNALELDDSALYLCASSPAGGPAKNIQYFGAGTRLSVL.